These 27 T cell receptor beta chains were sequenced from one sample in a study of shared clonotypes between healthy human individuals. Profiling relied on immunoSEQ multiplex PCR, and the TCRdb table lists in-frame clones only, not all of them. The sample yields about half a million clones, 70% to 85% seen once. The source material was PBMCs. All receptors come from a woman aged 40 to 49 in good health. Some clones in this sample may be carry-over from other donors' samples.

This clone was recorded once. This chain uses TRBV5-1 with TRBJ1-2; no reliable D call. This CDR3 spans 13 amino acids. Germline values: CDR1 SGHRS, CDR2 YFSETQ. V was clipped by 0 bases and J by 4 bases, with 7 bases between them. The CDR3 here is CASSLDTGYGYTF. The CDR3 coding sequence is TGCGCCAGCAGCTTGGACACCGGCTATGGCTACACCTTC.

This clone was observed many times. This chain joins TRBV7-9 and TRBJ2-7; 9 nucleotides align to TRBD1. The germline V gene has CDR1 SEHNR and CDR2 FQNEAQ (reference sequence). The CDR3 is 13 residues long. Trimming at V came to 0 bases and at J to 10 bases, leaving 4 bases not matched to a gene. CDR3 nucleotide sequence: TGTGCCAGCAGCTTAGCCCCGGGACAGGGACAGTACTTC. This gives the protein CASSLAPGQGQYF.

The sample holds a few counts of this clone. The chain employs TRBV5-1 and TRBJ1-1; 7 bases map to TRBD1. V shed 2 bases, J shed 6 bases, and the junction held 10 bases outside the gene matches. Germline V gives CDR1 SGHRS, CDR2 YFSETQ. CDR3 length: 15 residues. The CDR3 sequence: CASSLMTGTGAEAFF. In DNA, the CDR3 is TGCGCCAGCAGCTTAATGACAGGGACTGGGGCTGAAGCTTTCTTT.

V gene TRBV27 combines with J gene TRBJ2-7; TRBD1 might be the D (7 bases). The CDR3 runs 14 residues. The germline V and J ends were trimmed by 2 bases and 4 bases, with 12 bases remaining between them. Germline V gives CDR1 MNHEY, CDR2 SMNVEV (reference sequence). Written as DNA, the CDR3 is TGTGCCAGCAGTTTAGGCAGGGGGACTTACGAGCAGTACTTC. Its protein product is CASSLGRGTYEQYF.

The sample holds one count of this clone. The chain combines TRBV28 with TRBJ1-1; D gene unclear. Germline CDR1 reads MDHEN; CDR2 reads SYDVKM. The CDR3 contains 14 residues. V was pared by 7 bases and J by 4 bases, with 16 bases between. The CDR3 DNA reads TGTGCCAGCAACCTGAGACCCGGTGGCACTGAAGCTTTCTTT. This sequence encodes CASNLRPGGTEAFF.

This rearrangement joins TRBV9 to TRBJ2-2; no definite D call. Deletions cut 0 bases from V and 0 bases from J, with 12 bases between. The germline CDR1 and CDR2 sequences are SGDLS and YYNGEE. This CDR3 spans 17 amino acids. CDR3 sequence reads: CASSVVSTLTNTGELFF. CDR3 nucleotide sequence: TGTGCCAGCAGCGTAGTGTCTACACTTACGAACACCGGGGAGCTGTTTTTT.

The chain is built from TRBV7-9 and TRBJ1-1; D is undetermined. Germline V gene data show CDR1 as SEHNR and CDR2 as FQNEAQ (reference sequence). The V gene lost 5 bases and the J gene lost 3 bases, with 7 bases spanning the gap. This CDR3 is built from 12 residues. The CDR3 bases are TGTGCCAGCAGCCGTGGGTACACTGAAGCTTTCTTT. Translating gives CASSRGYTEAFF.

This chain joins TRBV20-1 and TRBJ1-1; a possible D gene is TRBD1 (5 bases). Looked up from germline, CDR1 is DFQATT and CDR2 is SNEGSKA (reference sequence). There are 11 residues in the CDR3. Trimming left V 6 bases short and J 8 bases short, with 13 bases between. The CDR3: CSAGAQREAFF. CDR3 nucleotides: TGCAGTGCCGGGGCCCAGCGGGAAGCTTTCTTT.

In its sample, this clone was seen once. This chain connects TRBV11-2 to TRBJ2-1; 8 bases line up with TRBD2. V trimming: 0 bases; J trimming: 5 bases; junction bases outside the gene matches: 6. The V gene's germline CDR1 is SGHAT and CDR2 FQNNGV. The CDR3 is 16 amino acids. CDR3 residues: CASSLDPSGLDNEQFF. The CDR3 coding sequence is TGTGCCAGCAGCTTAGATCCCTCGGGACTAGACAATGAGCAGTTCTTC.

V usage is TRBV7-3 and J usage is TRBJ2-5; TRBD2 aligns across 14 bases. With V trimmed by 5 bases and J by 5 bases, 7 bases remained unmatched. Germline V lookup: CDR1 SGHTA, CDR2 FQGTGA. CDR3 size: 16 residues. CDR3 amino acids: CASSLGLAGGFETQYF. CDR3 in DNA: TGTGCCAGCAGCCTAGGACTAGCGGGAGGATTTGAGACCCAGTACTTC.

This clone has only one observation. A far larger clone is one nucleotide away, so this likely arose from a read error. The chain carries TRBV7-9 and TRBJ2-3; D is possibly TRBD1 or TRBD2 (5 bases each). Germline V lookup: CDR1 SEHNR, CDR2 FQNEAQ (reference sequence). The CDR3 is made up of 14 amino acids. DNA of the CDR3: TGTACCAGCAGCGAGTACCGTGGGGGAAATACGCAGTATTTT. Translating it yields CTSSEYRGGNTQYF.

This rearrangement joins TRBV7-9 to TRBJ2-1; 15 bases are a match to TRBD2. With 5 bases clipped from V and 7 bases from J, the junction kept 6 bases outside the gene matches. Germline CDR1 reads SEHNR; CDR2 reads FQNEAQ (reference sequence). The CDR3 runs to 16 residues. The DNA for the CDR3 is TGTGCCAGCAGCCCGAGGACTAGCGGGAGGGTAAATGAGCAGTTCTTC. Translating gives CASSPRTSGRVNEQFF.

This rearrangement joins TRBV7-9 to TRBJ2-2, with TRBD1 identical over 8 bases. The CDR3 loop spans 16 amino acids. Trimming removed 5 bases from V and 2 bases from J; junction bases left unmatched: 7. Germline CDR1 reads SEHNR; CDR2 reads FQNEAQ (reference sequence). The CDR3 nucleotides read TGTGCCAGCAGCCCCCGACAGGGGACCAACACCGGGGAGCTGTTTTTT. This gives the protein CASSPRQGTNTGELFF.

The rearrangement uses TRBV29-1 and TRBJ2-1, with unresolved D. CDR1 and CDR2 from the germline V gene are SQVTM and ANQGSEA. The CDR3 sequence is 14 residues long. The V end was cut by 3 bases, the J end by 6 bases, with 15 bases between. The DNA for the CDR3 is TGCAGCGTTGATGTTGCAGAAATGGGCAATGAGCAGTTCTTC. Translation: CSVDVAEMGNEQFF.

The rearrangement uses TRBV28 and TRBJ1-1, with 8 bases that match TRBD1. CDR1 and CDR2 from the germline V gene are MDHEN and SYDVKM. CDR3 size: 15 residues. In DNA, the CDR3 is TGTGCTACAAGGGGGGGGACAGGCTGGAACACTGAAGCTTTCTTT. Encoded protein: CATRGGTGWNTEAFF.

Comment on this clone: This sequence is one base from a far larger clone and is likely a read error. The chain recombines TRBV11-2 with TRBJ2-7, with D perhaps matching TRBD1 (5 bases). CDR3 length equals 12 residues. The ends were cut back, 5 bases at V and 5 bases at J, with 10 bases in the middle. CDR1 SGHAT and CDR2 FQNNGV come from the germline V gene. The CDR3 DNA follows: TGTGCCAGCAGCGCAGACAGAGACGAGCAGTACTTC. This translates into CASSADRDEQYF.

This clone was seen only once. V is TRBV28 and J is TRBJ2-1; maybe TRBD2 (5 bases). From germline, CDR1 is MDHEN and CDR2 SYDVKM. Trimming removed 2 bases from V and 3 bases from J, with 8 bases in between. This CDR3 has 14 amino acids. The DNA of the CDR3 is TGTGCCAGCAGTTTAGGAGGTTTCTACAATGAGCAGTTCTTC. Translation: CASSLGGFYNEQFF.

To note about this clone: The junction differs from germline at one of its ends, possibly a read error. The chain carries TRBV9 and TRBJ2-7, with 10 bases fitting TRBD1. CDR1 is SGDLS and CDR2 is YYNGEE in the germline V gene. This CDR3 has 13 amino acids. CDR3 amino acids: CASSDRDRGPPQF. The DNA for the CDR3 is TGTGCCAGCAGCGATCGGGACAGGGGTCCACCTCAGTTC.

The chain uses TRBV7-8 and TRBJ2-5; D is unresolved. The CDR3 consists of 13 residues. V lost 1 base and J lost 5, with 8 bases in between. Germline values: CDR1 SGHVS, CDR2 FQNEAQ. CDR3 sequence (DNA): TGTGCCAGCAGCTTAGGGCGTCGGGAGACCCAGTACTTC. This codes for CASSLGRRETQYF.

J is TRBJ2-1 and V is TRBV5-1; 10 bases match TRBD2. Germline CDR1 reads SGHRS; CDR2 reads YFSETQ. The CDR3 extends over 16 amino acids. V lost 0 bases to trimming and J lost 6 bases; unmatched junction nucleotides: 6. The DNA for the CDR3 is TGCGCCAGCAGCTTGGAAATAGCGGGAGGTAGCAATGAGCAGTTCTTC. Amino acid sequence: CASSLEIAGGSNEQFF.

The chain uses TRBV28 and TRBJ1-2; 7 nucleotides agree with TRBD1. This CDR3 has 12 residues. Germline-derived CDR1 and CDR2 are MDHEN and SYDVKM. Trimming cost V 6 bases and J 8 bases; bases outside gene matches: 6. The CDR3 DNA reads TGTGCCAGCAGCCAGACAGGGAACGGCTACACCTTC. Translated, it gives CASSQTGNGYTF.

This clone was picked up one time. The V gene is TRBV7-5, the J gene TRBJ2-3; whether TRBD1, the table's D call, matches the DNA was not checked. TRBV7-5 is recorded as a pseudogene. This CDR3 has 17 residues. The CDR3 loop reads CVRSLGDTAYAADTQYF. The CDR3 DNA reads TGTGTCAGAAGCCTAGGGGACACTGCTTACGCCGCAGATACGCAGTATTTT.

The chain carries TRBV7-8 and TRBJ1-1, with 7 bases fitting TRBD1. Germline loops: CDR1 SGHVS, CDR2 FQNEAQ. The ends lost 2 bases at V and 4 bases at J; junction bases unmatched: 1. CDR3 length equals 13 residues. In DNA, the CDR3 is TGTGCCAGCAGCTTAAGACAGGGCACTGAAGCTTTCTTT. Translation gives CASSLRQGTEAFF.

This clone appeared a few times. The V call is TRBV19, the J call TRBJ2-3; 10 nucleotides line up with TRBD1. V lost 8 bases, J lost 14 bases, and 16 bases stayed unmatched. The CDR3 is made up of 14 amino acids. Per germline, CDR1 LNHDA and CDR2 SQIVND (reference sequence). CDR3 sequence (DNA): TGTGCCAGTGATGACAGGGGGCTCGGCGGGAGAAGGTATTTT. It encodes CASDDRGLGGRRYF.

The chain has TRBV2 and TRBJ2-5; TRBD1 might be the D (6 bases). Trimming took 4 bases from V and 5 from J, leaving 14 bases between them. The CDR3 is 14 residues long. Germline V CDR1 and CDR2: SNHLY, FYNNEI. CDR3 loop: CASSVPNREETQYF. As DNA, the CDR3 is TGTGCCAGCAGTGTCCCAAACAGGGAGGAGACCCAGTACTTC.

The chain links TRBV28 to TRBJ1-2; tentatively, D is TRBD1 (6 bases). V was clipped by 6 bases and J by 1 base, with 15 bases between them. Germline lookup yields CDR1 MDHEN and CDR2 SYDVKM. The CDR3 consists of 15 residues. DNA of the CDR3: TGTGCCAGCAGGGGTCGGACAGCTGTTAACTATGGCTACACCTTC. This encodes CASRGRTAVNYGYTF.

The chain joins TRBV7-9 to TRBJ1-1, with a weak D call TRBD1 (5 bases). The CDR3 consists of 13 residues. Trimming took off 4 bases at V and 7 bases at J, with 13 bases between the two ends. Germline V gene data show CDR1 as SEHNR and CDR2 as FQNEAQ (reference sequence). The chain's CDR3 is CASSWDSGGEAFF. DNA for the CDR3: TGTGCCAGCAGCTGGGACTCGGGGGGTGAAGCTTTCTTT.